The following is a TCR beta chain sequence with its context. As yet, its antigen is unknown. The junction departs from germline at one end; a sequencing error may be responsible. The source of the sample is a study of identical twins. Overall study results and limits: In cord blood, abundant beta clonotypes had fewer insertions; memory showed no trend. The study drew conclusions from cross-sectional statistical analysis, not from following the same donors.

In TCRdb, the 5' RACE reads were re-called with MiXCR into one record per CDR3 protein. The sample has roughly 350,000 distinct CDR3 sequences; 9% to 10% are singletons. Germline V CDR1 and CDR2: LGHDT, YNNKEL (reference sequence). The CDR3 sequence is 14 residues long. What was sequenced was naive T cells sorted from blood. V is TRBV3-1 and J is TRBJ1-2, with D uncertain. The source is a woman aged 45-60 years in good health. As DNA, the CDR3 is TGTGCCAGCTGCCAGTACAGAGATCTCTATGGCTACACCTTC. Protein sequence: CASCQYRDLYGYTF.